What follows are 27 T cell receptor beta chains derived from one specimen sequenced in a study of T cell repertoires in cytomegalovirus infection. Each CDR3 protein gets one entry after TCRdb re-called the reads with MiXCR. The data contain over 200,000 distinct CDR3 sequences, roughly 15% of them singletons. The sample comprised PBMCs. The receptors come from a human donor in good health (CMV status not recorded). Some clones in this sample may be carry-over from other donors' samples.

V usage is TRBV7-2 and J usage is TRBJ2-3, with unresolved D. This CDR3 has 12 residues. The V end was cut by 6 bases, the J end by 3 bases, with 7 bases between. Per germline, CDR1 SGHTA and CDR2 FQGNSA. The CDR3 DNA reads TGTGCCAGCAGGATAGGGACAGATACGCAGTATTTT. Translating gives CASRIGTDTQYF.

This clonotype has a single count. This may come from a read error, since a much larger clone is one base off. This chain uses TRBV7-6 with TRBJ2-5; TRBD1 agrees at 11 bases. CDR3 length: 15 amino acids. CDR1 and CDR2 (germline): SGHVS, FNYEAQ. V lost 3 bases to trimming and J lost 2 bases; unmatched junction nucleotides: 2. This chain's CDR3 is CASSFRDRGQETQYF. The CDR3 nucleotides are TGTGCCAGCAGCTTCCGGGACAGGGGGCAAGAGACCCAGTACTTC.

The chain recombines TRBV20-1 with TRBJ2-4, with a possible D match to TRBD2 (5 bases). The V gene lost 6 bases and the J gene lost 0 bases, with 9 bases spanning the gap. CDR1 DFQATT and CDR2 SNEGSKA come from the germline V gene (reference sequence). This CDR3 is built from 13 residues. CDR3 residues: CSATGVAKNIQYF. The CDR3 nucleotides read TGCAGTGCCACCGGGGTAGCCAAAAACATTCAGTACTTC.

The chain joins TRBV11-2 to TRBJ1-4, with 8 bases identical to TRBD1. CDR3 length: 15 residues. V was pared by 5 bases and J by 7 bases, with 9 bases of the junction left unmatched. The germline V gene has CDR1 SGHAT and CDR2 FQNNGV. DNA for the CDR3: TGTGCCAGCAGCCCCAGGACAGGGCCTCGTGAAAAACTGTTTTTT. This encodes CASSPRTGPREKLFF. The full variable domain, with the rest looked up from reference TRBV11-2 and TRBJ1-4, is EAGVAQSPRYKIIEKRQSVAFWCNPISGHATLYWYQQILGQGPKLLIQFQNNGVVDDSQLPKDRFSAERLKGVDSTLKIQPAKLEDSAVYLCASSPRTGPREKLFFGSGTQLSVL.

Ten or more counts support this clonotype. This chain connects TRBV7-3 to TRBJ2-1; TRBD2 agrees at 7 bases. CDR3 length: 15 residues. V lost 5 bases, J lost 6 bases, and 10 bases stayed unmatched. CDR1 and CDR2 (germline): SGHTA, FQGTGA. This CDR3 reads CASSPPAGAINEQFF. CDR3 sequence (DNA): TGTGCCAGCAGCCCCCCCGCGGGAGCTATCAATGAGCAGTTCTTC.

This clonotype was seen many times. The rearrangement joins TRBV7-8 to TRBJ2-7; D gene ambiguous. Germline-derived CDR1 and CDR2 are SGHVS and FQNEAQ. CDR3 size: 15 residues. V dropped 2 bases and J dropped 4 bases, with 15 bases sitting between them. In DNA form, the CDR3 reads TGTGCCAGCAGCTTATTTGGGGATCTCTCTTACGAGCAGTACTTC. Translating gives CASSLFGDLSYEQYF.

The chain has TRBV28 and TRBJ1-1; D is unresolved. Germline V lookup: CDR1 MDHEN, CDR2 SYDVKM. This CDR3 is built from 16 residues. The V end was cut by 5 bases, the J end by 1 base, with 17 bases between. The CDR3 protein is CASSLPNLSGNTEAFF. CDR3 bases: TGTGCCAGCAGTCTCCCTAACCTATCAGGGAACACTGAAGCTTTCTTT.

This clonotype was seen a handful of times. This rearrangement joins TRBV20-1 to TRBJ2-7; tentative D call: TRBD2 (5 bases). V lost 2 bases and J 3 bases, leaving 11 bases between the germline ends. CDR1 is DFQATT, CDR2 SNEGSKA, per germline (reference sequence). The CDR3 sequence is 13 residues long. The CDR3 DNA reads TGCAGTGCTAGATCCGGGGAACGCTACGAGCAGTACTTC. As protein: CSARSGERYEQYF.

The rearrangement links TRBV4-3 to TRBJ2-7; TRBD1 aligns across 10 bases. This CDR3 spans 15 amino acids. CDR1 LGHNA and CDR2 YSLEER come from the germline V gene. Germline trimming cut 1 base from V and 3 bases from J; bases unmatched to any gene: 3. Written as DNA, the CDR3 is TGCGCCAGCAGCCAAGGGGGACAGGGGATCTACGAGCAGTACTTC. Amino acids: CASSQGGQGIYEQYF.

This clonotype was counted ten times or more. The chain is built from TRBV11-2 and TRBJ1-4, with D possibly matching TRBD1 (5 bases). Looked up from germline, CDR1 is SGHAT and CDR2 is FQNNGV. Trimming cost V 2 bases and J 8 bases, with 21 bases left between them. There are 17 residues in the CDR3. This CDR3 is CASSLTGRPGGYEKLFF. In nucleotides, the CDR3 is TGTGCCAGCAGCTTAACCGGAAGACCCGGGGGGTACGAAAAACTGTTTTTT.

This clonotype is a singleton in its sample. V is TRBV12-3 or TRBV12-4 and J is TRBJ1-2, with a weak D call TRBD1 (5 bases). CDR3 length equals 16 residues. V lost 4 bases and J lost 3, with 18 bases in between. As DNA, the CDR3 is TGTGCCAGCAGTTCTTCCTACAGGAGGTCCGACTATGGCTACACCTTC. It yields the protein CASSSSYRRSDYGYTF.

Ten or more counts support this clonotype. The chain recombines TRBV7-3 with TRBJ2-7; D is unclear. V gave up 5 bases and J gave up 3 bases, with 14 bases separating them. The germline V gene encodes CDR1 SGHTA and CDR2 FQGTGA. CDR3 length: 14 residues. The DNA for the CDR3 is TGTGCCAGCAGCCCCACAGCCAACAGCTACGAGCAGTACTTC. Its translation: CASSPTANSYEQYF.

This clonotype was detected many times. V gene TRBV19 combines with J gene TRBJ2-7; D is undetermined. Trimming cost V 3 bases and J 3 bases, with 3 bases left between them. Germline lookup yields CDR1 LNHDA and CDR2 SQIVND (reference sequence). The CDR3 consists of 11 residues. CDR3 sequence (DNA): TGTGCCAGTAGTATTGGCTACGAGCAGTACTTC. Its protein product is CASSIGYEQYF.

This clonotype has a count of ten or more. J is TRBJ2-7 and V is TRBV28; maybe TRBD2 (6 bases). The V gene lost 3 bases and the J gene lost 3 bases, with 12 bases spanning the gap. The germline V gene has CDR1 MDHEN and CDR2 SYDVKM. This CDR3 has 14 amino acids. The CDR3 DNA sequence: TGTGCCAGCAGTTTCATGCGGGACTTCTACGAGCAGTACTTC. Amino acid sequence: CASSFMRDFYEQYF.

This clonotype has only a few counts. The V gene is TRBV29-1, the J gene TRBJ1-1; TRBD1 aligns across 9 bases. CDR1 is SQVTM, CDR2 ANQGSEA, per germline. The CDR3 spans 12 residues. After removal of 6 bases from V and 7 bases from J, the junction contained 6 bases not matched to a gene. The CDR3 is CSVDGTGYEAFF. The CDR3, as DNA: TGCAGCGTGGACGGGACAGGGTATGAAGCTTTCTTT.

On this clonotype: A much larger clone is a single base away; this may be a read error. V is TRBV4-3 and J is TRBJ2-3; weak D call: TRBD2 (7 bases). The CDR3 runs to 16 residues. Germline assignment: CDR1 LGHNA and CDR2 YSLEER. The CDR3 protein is CASSQDLGGRQDMQYF. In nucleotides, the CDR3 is TGCGCCAGCAGCCAAGATCTCGGGGGGCGTCAGGATATGCAGTATTTT.

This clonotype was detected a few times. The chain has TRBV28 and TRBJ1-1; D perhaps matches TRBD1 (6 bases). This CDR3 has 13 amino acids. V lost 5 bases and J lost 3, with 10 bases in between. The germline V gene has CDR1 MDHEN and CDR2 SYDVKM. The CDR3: CASSRTVYTEAFF. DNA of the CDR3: TGTGCCAGCAGTCGGACAGTCTACACTGAAGCTTTCTTT.

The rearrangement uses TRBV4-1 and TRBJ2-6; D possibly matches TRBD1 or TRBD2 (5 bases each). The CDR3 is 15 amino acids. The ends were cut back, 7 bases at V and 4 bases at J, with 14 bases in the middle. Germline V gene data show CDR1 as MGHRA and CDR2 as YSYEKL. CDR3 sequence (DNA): TGCGCCAGCAACCAGTGGGGGACCGGGGCCAACGTCCTGACTTTC. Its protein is CASNQWGTGANVLTF.

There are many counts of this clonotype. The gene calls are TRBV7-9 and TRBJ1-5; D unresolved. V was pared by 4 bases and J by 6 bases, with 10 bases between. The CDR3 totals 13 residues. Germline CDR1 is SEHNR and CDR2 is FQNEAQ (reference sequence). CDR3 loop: CASSSSWLQPQHF. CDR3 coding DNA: TGTGCCAGCAGCTCCTCATGGCTTCAGCCCCAGCATTTT. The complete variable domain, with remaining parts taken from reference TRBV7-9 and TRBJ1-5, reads DTGVSQNPRHKITKRGQNVTFRCDPISEHNRLYWYRQTLGQGPEFLTYFQNEAQLEKSRLLSDRFSAERPKGSFSTLEIQRTEQGDSAMYLCASSSSWLQPQHFGDGTRLSIL.

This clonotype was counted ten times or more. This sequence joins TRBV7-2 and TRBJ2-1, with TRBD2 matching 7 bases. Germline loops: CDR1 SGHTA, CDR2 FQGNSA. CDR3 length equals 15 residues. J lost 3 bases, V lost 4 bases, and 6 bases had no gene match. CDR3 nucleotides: TGTGCCAGCAGCTCTAGCGGAGGCGGCTACAATGAGCAGTTCTTC. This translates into CASSSSGGGYNEQFF.

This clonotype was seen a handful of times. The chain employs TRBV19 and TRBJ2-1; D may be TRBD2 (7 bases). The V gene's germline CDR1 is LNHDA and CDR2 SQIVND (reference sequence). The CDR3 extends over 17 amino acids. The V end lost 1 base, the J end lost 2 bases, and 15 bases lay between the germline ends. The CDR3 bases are TGTGCCAGTAGTATAGGGGGGGGCAGGGTGACCTACAATGAGCAGTTCTTC. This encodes CASSIGGGRVTYNEQFF.

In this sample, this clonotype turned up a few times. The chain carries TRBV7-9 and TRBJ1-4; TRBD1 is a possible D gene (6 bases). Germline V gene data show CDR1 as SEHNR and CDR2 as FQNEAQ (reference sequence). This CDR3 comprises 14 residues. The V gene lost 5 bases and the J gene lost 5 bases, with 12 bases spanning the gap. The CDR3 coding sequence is TGTGCCAGCAGCCTTGACAGGCTGAATGAAAAACTGTTTTTT. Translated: CASSLDRLNEKLFF.

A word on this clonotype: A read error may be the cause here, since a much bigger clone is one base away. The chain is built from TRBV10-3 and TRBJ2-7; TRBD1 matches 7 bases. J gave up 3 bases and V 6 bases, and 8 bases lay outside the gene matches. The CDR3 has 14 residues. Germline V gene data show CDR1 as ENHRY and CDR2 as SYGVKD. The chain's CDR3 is CAIRNRGGIYEQYF. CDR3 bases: TGTGCCATCAGGAACAGGGGCGGAATCTACGAGCAGTACTTC.

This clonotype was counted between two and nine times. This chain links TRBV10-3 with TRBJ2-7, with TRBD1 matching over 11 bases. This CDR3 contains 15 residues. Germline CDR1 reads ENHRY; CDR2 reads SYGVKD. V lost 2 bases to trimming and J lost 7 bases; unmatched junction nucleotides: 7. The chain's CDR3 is CAISEPGQGAWEQYF. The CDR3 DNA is TGTGCCATCAGTGAGCCAGGACAGGGGGCTTGGGAGCAGTACTTC.

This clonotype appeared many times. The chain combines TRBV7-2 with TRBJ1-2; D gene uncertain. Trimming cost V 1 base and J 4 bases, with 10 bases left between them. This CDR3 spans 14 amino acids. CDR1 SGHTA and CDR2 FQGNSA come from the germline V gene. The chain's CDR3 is CASSLDERSYGYTF. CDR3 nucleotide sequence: TGTGCCAGCAGCTTAGATGAGCGTTCCTATGGCTACACCTTC.

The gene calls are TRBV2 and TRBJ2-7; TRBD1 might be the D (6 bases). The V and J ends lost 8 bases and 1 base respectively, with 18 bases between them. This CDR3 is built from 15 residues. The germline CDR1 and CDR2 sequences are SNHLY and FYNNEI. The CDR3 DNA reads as TGTGCCAGCGGGCCCCTTGGCAGGGGTTCCTACGAGCAGTACTTC. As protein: CASGPLGRGSYEQYF. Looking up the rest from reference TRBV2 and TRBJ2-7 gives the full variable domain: EPEVTQTPSHQVTQMGQEVILRCVPISNHLYFYWYRQILGQKVEFLVSFYNNEISEKSEIFDDQFSVERPDGSNFTLKIRSTKLEDSAMYFCASGPLGRGSYEQYFGPGTRLTVT.

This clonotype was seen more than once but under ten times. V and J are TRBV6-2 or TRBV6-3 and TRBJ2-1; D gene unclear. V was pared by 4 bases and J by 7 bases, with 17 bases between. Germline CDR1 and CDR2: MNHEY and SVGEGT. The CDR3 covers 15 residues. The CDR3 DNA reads TGTGCCAGCAGTTCGGGTCAGCTCATCCGAAATGAGCAGTTCTTC. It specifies CASSSGQLIRNEQFF.